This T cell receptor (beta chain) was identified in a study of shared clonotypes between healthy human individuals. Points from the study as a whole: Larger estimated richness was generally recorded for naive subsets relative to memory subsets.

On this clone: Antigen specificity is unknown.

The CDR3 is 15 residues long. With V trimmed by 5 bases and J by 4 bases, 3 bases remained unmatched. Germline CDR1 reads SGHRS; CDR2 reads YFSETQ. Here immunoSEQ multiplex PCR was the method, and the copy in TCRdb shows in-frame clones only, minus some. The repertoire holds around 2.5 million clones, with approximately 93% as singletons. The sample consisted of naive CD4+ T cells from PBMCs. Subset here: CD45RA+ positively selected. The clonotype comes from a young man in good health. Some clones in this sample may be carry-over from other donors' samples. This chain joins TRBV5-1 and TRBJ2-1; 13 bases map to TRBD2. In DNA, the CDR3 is TGCGCCAGCAGGGGACTAGCGGGACCATACAATGAGCAGTTCTTC. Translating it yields CASRGLAGPYNEQFF.